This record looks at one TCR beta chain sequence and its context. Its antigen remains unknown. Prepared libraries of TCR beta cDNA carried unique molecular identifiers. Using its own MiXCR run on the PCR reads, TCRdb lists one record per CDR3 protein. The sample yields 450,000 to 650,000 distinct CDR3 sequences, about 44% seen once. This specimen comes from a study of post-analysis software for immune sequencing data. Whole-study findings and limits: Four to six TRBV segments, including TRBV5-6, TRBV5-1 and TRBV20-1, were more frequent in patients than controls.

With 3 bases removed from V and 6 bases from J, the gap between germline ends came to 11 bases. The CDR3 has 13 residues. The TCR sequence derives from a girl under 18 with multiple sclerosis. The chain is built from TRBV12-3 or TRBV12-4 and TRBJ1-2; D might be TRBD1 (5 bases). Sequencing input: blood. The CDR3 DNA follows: TGTGCCAGCAGTTTTCCTGAGGGGAATGGCTACACCTTC. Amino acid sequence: CASSFPEGNGYTF.